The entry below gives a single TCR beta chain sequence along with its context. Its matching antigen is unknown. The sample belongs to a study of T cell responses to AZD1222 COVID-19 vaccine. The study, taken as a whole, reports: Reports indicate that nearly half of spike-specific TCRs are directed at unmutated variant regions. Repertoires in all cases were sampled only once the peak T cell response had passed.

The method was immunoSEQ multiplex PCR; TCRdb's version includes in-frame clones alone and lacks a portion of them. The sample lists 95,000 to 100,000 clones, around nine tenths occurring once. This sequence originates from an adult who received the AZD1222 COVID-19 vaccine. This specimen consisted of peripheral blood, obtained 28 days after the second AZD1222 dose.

The CDR3 coding sequence is TGTGCCAGCAGCCCCCGGACAGGTTCCCCCTACGAGCAGTACTTC. The encoded protein is CASSPRTGSPYEQYF. The rearrangement uses TRBV7-2 and TRBJ2-7; 7 nucleotides line up with TRBD1. This CDR3 comprises 15 residues. CDR1 SGHTA and CDR2 FQGNSA come from the germline V gene. J lost 2 bases, V lost 5 bases, and 9 bases had no gene match.